Listed below are T cell receptor beta chains from one sample, sequenced in a study of blood T cells in healthy people across ages. One entry per CDR3 protein results from TCRdb running MiXCR on the 5' RACE reads. The sample includes roughly 900,000 distinct CDR3 sequences, 29% of them seen just once. Sequencing used blood. These receptor sequences come from a woman at least 80 years old in good health. Both conserved end residues are part of each CDR3. Fields, in order: D gene, clone size, V gene, J gene, CDR3 protein, CDR3 DNA. D genes are given only for firm matches. Clone size appears in some rows only: once, few, many, or a class for an expanded clone.

>TRBD1|many|TRBV6-5|TRBJ1-6
CASSTGGVPLHF
TGTGCCAGCAGTACAGGGGGGGTTCCCCTCCACTTT
>.|many|TRBV6-2/TRBV6-3|TRBJ2-5
CASTSRETQYF
TGTGCCAGTACCTCCCGAGAGACCCAGTACTTC
>.|.|TRBV19|TRBJ2-3
CASSIGRNTDTQYF
TGTGCCAGTAGTATAGGGCGGAACACAGATACGCAGTATTTT
>.|many|TRBV6-5|TRBJ2-5
CASRRRQETQYF
TGTGCCAGCAGGCGCCGCCAAGAGACCCAGTACTTC
>.|few|TRBV20-1|TRBJ2-3
CSAGKRDTKPPDTQYF
TGCAGTGCTGGTAAGCGGGACACCAAACCTCCAGATACGCAGTATTTT
>TRBD2|many|TRBV5-1|TRBJ2-7
CASSLRAGGRYEQYF
TGCGCCAGCAGCTTACGAGCGGGGGGCCGTTACGAGCAGTACTTC
>.|.|TRBV27|TRBJ1-4
CASSLLARTKEKLFF
TGTGCCAGCAGTTTATTAGCCCGGACCAAGGAAAAACTGTTTTTT
>.|.|TRBV12-5|TRBJ2-2
CASGAWAGSTGELFF
TGTGCTAGTGGCGCGTGGGCGGGATCCACCGGGGAGCTGTTTTTT
>TRBD1|many|TRBV25-1|TRBJ1-2
CASMTGDGYTF
TGTGCCAGCATGACAGGGGATGGCTACACCTTC
>TRBD1|.|TRBV29-1|TRBJ1-4
CSARDSANEKLFF
TGCAGCGCCCGGGACAGCGCGAATGAAAAACTGTTTTTT
>.|.|TRBV5-5|TRBJ1-1
CASSPGLWGNTEAFF
TGTGCCAGCAGCCCAGGACTCTGGGGGAACACTGAAGCTTTCTTT
>.|.|TRBV7-3|TRBJ1-2
CASSPGDGDNYGYTF
TGTGCCAGCAGCCCCGGGGACGGTGATAACTATGGCTACACCTTC
>.|.|TRBV7-4|TRBJ2-3
CASSLLTLVVGTDTQYF
TGTGCCAGCAGCTTGCTTACTTTAGTAGTGGGCACAGATACGCAGTATTTT
>.|.|TRBV5-1|TRBJ2-2
CASNGGGELFF
TGCGCCAGCAACGGCGGCGGGGAGCTGTTTTTT
>.|few|TRBV20-1|TRBJ1-1
CSAMQDIKAFF
TGCAGTGCTATGCAGGACATTAAAGCTTTCTTT
>TRBD2|many|TRBV5-1|TRBJ2-1
CASSYGLAGGTYNEQFF
TGCGCCAGCAGCTACGGACTAGCGGGGGGAACCTACAATGAGCAGTTCTTC
>TRBD2|.|TRBV11-2|TRBJ2-3
CASSLVTSGGPGGADTQYF
TGTGCCAGCAGCTTAGTAACTAGCGGGGGACCGGGTGGGGCAGATACGCAGTATTTT
>.|many|TRBV7-2|TRBJ2-1
CASSLEWQDNEQFF
TGTGCCAGCAGCTTAGAGTGGCAGGACAATGAGCAGTTCTTC
>.|.|TRBV11-2|TRBJ2-1
CASSTLQGFSYNEQFF
TGTGCCAGCAGCACCTTGCAGGGATTTTCCTACAATGAGCAGTTCTTC
>.|few|TRBV11-3|TRBJ1-2
CASSLGSRGIVYGYTF
TGTGCCAGCAGCTTAGGCTCTCGGGGCATAGTCTATGGCTACACCTTC
>TRBD2|.|TRBV7-3|TRBJ2-1
CASSFLAGEFYNEQFF
TGTGCCAGCAGCTTTCTAGCGGGAGAATTCTACAATGAGCAGTTCTTC
>TRBD1|once|TRBV6-5|TRBJ1-1
CASSYAKGALNTEAFF
TGTGCCAGCAGTTACGCAAAGGGGGCGTTGAACACTGAAGCTTTCTTT
>TRBD1|many|TRBV7-2|TRBJ1-2
CASSRYRGNYGYTF
TGTGCCAGCAGCCGGTACAGGGGTAACTATGGCTACACCTTC
>TRBD2|.|TRBV15|TRBJ2-2
CATSRSPGGTTGELFF
TGTGCCACCAGCAGATCCCCGGGAGGGACCACCGGGGAGCTGTTTTTT
>TRBD1|few|TRBV12-3/TRBV12-4|TRBJ2-7
CASSFRQGTDEQYF
TGTGCCAGCAGTTTCCGACAGGGAACAGACGAGCAGTACTTC
>TRBD2|few|TRBV29-1|TRBJ2-1
CSVDGLAGGYSYNEQFF
TGCAGCGTTGACGGACTAGCGGGGGGATATTCCTACAATGAGCAGTTCTTC
>.|many|TRBV29-1|TRBJ2-1
CSVSASTLGLQFF
TGCAGCGTTTCCGCCTCGACCCTAGGCTTGCAGTTCTTC
>TRBD2|few|TRBV18|TRBJ2-4
CASSPREGLSKNIQYF
TGTGCCAGCTCACCGAGGGAGGGGTTGTCCAAAAACATTCAGTACTTC
>.|few|TRBV24-1|TRBJ2-5
CATSDLLNQETQYF
TGTGCCACCAGTGATTTGTTGAACCAAGAGACCCAGTACTTC
>.|many|TRBV12-3/TRBV12-4|TRBJ2-4
CASSLKGGAKNIQYF
TGTGCCAGCAGTTTAAAAGGGGGGGCCAAAAACATTCAGTACTTC
>TRBD1|.|TRBV6-4|TRBJ1-1
CASRSQGANTEAFF
TGTGCCAGCAGAAGTCAGGGGGCAAACACTGAAGCTTTCTTT
>.|many|TRBV25-1|TRBJ2-7
CASTEGLDSYEQYF
TGTGCCAGCACCGAGGGACTGGACAGCTACGAGCAGTACTTC
>.|.|TRBV7-2|TRBJ2-2
CASSVGQSSGELFF
TGTGCCAGCAGCGTCGGACAGTCCTCCGGGGAGCTGTTTTTT
>.|many|TRBV10-3|TRBJ2-5
CAISEPAETQYF
TGTGCCATCAGTGAGCCGGCAGAGACCCAGTACTTC
>.|once|TRBV6-5|TRBJ2-3
CAGIEGNTDTQYF
TGTGCCGGCATTGAGGGGAACACAGATACGCAGTATTTT
>TRBD2|many|TRBV20-1|TRBJ2-1
CSAAGTSGGVYNEQFF
TGCAGTGCTGCCGGGACTAGCGGGGGGGTCTACAATGAGCAGTTCTTC
>TRBD1|.|TRBV6-5|TRBJ2-1
CASRGRQGASDNEQFF
TGTGCCAGCAGGGGGAGACAGGGGGCGTCCGACAATGAGCAGTTCTTC
>TRBD1|.|TRBV27|TRBJ1-2
CASRQVGGEYGYTF
TGTGCCAGCCGCCAAGTAGGGGGCGAATATGGCTACACCTTC
>.|few|TRBV7-2|TRBJ2-1
CASSLGGTHYNEQFF
TGTGCCAGCAGCTTAGGTGGGACACACTACAATGAGCAGTTCTTC
>TRBD2|.|TRBV20-1|TRBJ2-3
CSARDPIGAETSGRQTDTQYF
TGCAGTGCTAGAGATCCAATTGGGGCCGAGACTAGCGGGAGGCAAACAGATACGCAGTATTTT
>.|.|TRBV12-3/TRBV12-4|TRBJ1-2
CASSFGRVKGYTF
TGTGCCAGCAGTTTCGGCAGGGTCAAGGGCTACACCTTC
>.|.|TRBV18|TRBJ1-1
CASSPTGNMNTEAFF
TGTGCCAGCTCGCCTACAGGAAACATGAACACTGAAGCTTTCTTT
>TRBD1|.|TRBV6-6|TRBJ1-2
CASSPGTGVSYGYTF
TGTGCCAGCAGCCCCGGGACAGGGGTTTCCTATGGCTACACCTTC
>TRBD1|many|TRBV5-1|TRBJ2-2
CASSLLFGTDTGELFF
TGCGCCAGCAGCTTGTTGTTCGGGACAGACACCGGGGAGCTGTTTTTT
>.|.|TRBV14|TRBJ1-2
CASSLIQDYGYTF
TGTGCCAGCAGCCTCATACAAGACTATGGCTACACCTTC
>.|few|TRBV3-1|TRBJ1-2
CASSQGKGFYGYTF
TGTGCCAGCAGCCAAGGAAAGGGATTCTATGGCTACACCTTC
>.|many|TRBV7-2|TRBJ2-3
CASTLRSGGTDTQYF
TGTGCCAGCACCCTTCGGTCTGGAGGGACAGATACGCAGTATTTT
>.|.|TRBV27|TRBJ1-1
CASSLGRGLGTEAFF
TGTGCCAGCAGTTTGGGGAGGGGTCTGGGAACTGAAGCTTTCTTT
>.|many|TRBV3-1|TRBJ2-5
CASSQGGGLGETQYF
TGTGCCAGCAGCCAGGGGGGGGGCTTAGGAGAGACCCAGTACTTC
>TRBD1|many|TRBV20-1|TRBJ2-5
CSASQGAQYF
TGCAGTGCCTCGCAGGGGGCCCAGTACTTC
>.|many|TRBV20-1|TRBJ2-1
CSASGRYNEQFF
TGCAGTGCTAGCGGCAGATACAATGAGCAGTTCTTC
>.|.|TRBV2|TRBJ2-6
CASSVAATSSGANVPAF
TGTGCCAGCAGTGTGGCCGCAACCAGCTCTGGGGCCAACGTCCCAGCTTTC
>.|few|TRBV3-1|TRBJ1-6
CASSQDRAVSPLHF
TGTGCCAGCAGCCAAGACAGGGCCGTTTCACCCCTCCACTTT
>TRBD2|.|TRBV5-5|TRBJ2-3
CASTFAPGGSTDTQYF
TGTGCCAGCACTTTTGCCCCGGGAGGGAGCACAGATACGCAGTATTTT
>.|many|TRBV6-2/TRBV6-3|TRBJ2-6
CASSYSTGLDVGANVLTF
TGTGCCAGCAGTTACTCGACGGGACTGGACGTTGGGGCCAACGTCCTGACTTTC
>TRBD1|few|TRBV6-6|TRBJ1-4
CASSKQGGEKLFF
TGTGCCAGCAGTAAACAGGGGGGAGAAAAACTGTTTTTT
>.|few|TRBV9|TRBJ2-2
CASSVSNTGELFF
TGTGCCAGCAGCGTATCTAACACCGGGGAGCTGTTTTTT
>TRBD1|.|TRBV6-1|TRBJ1-2
CASADRDRGITNYGYTF
TGTGCCAGTGCCGACCGGGACAGGGGGATCACTAACTATGGCTACACCTTC
>.|many|TRBV12-3/TRBV12-4|TRBJ1-6
CASSSDTDNSPLHF
TGTGCCAGCAGTTCTGACACCGATAATTCACCCCTCCACTTT